The clone carrying this T cell receptor beta chain appeared many times. Its antigen is not known. Profiled with immunoSEQ multiplex PCR; TCRdb holds only in-frame clones, not every one. Recorded here are 9,500 to 15,000 clones, none singletons. The data were obtained in a study of T cells after posttransplantation cyclophosphamide. Overall study results and limits: Donor-recipient repertoire similarity was low at 1-2 months, rising over year one.

Sequenced material: PBMCs. The clonotype comes from a woman aged 40 to 49 in good health, CMV-negative, and a related stem cell transplant donor.

The CDR3 DNA sequence: TGTGCCATCAGCCCGGGACAGGCGAACACCGGGGAGCTGTTTTTT. Translated, it gives CAISPGQANTGELFF. This chain joins TRBV10-3 and TRBJ2-2; TRBD1 matches at 8 bases. This CDR3 is built from 15 residues. Trimming cost V 6 bases and J 0 bases; bases outside gene matches: 3. The germline gives CDR1 ENHRY, CDR2 SYGVKD.